A selection of T cell receptor beta chains follows, all from one sample in a study of blood T cell repertoires in COVID-19. Here immunoSEQ multiplex PCR was the method, and the copy in TCRdb shows in-frame clones only, minus some. This table has under 200,000 clones, 80% to 90% appearing once. The sequenced material came from peripheral blood. The receptor set was obtained from a woman between 65 and 79 years old with acute or convalescent COVID-19. CDR3s include the opening cysteine and the closing phenylalanine or tryptophan. Each record gives: V gene, J gene, clone size, CDR3 length, D gene, CDR3 DNA, CDR3 protein. The D gene is left open where the match is weak. Rows give clone size only sometimes, using once, few, many, or a class for an expanded clone.

TRBV2	TRBJ1-2	NA	12	NA	TGTGCCTGCGGGCGGGAGAGGAATGGCTACACCTTC	CACGRERNGYTF
TRBV5-1	TRBJ1-6	NA	16	TRBD1	TGCGCCAGCAGCTTGGAACGGACAGGGGTTAATTCACCCCTCCACTTT	CASSLERTGVNSPLHF
TRBV28	TRBJ2-1	NA	14	NA	TGTGCCAGCAGCCGAAACAGGGTCGTCAATGAGCAGTTCTTC	CASSRNRVVNEQFF
TRBV24-1	TRBJ2-2	few	13	NA	TGTGCCACCGGGACTTATTCCGCCGGGGAGCTGTTTTTT	CATGTYSAGELFF
TRBV5-1	TRBJ2-1	NA	14	TRBD1	TGCGCCAGCAGCCCCGGGGACAGTTACAATGAGCAGTTCTTC	CASSPGDSYNEQFF
TRBV29-1	TRBJ2-5	NA	16	TRBD2	TGCAGCGTTGGGCGGAGCGCGGGGGGCATGCAAGAGACCCAGTACTTC	CSVGRSAGGMQETQYF
TRBV28	TRBJ1-2	NA	17	NA	TGTGCCAGCAGTCCGGCTATGGCAGGGGTTTCCACCTATGGCTACACCTTC	CASSPAMAGVSTYGYTF
TRBV24-1	TRBJ1-2	NA	13	NA	TGTGCCACCAGTGATTTTAAGGGAGATGGCTACACCTTC	CATSDFKGDGYTF
TRBV9	TRBJ2-1	NA	17	TRBD2	TGTGCCAGCGCGCTTAGTGGACTAGCGGGCTCCTACAATGAGCAGTTCTTC	CASALSGLAGSYNEQFF
TRBV19	TRBJ2-7	NA	13	NA	TGTGCCAGTAGTACCCCGACAGTCTACGAGCAGTACTTC	CASSTPTVYEQYF
TRBV6-6	TRBJ1-5	NA	13	NA	TGTGCCAGCAGTTACGGGGGAGACAGGACTCAGCATTTT	CASSYGGDRTQHF
TRBV5-8	TRBJ1-3	NA	15	NA	TGTGCCAGCAGCTCCCGGGGTTACGCTGGAAACACCATATATTTT	CASSSRGYAGNTIYF
TRBV6-6	TRBJ1-2	NA	15	NA	TGTGCCAGCAGTTACCCAGGGGCGCAGGGCGATGGCTACACCTTC	CASSYPGAQGDGYTF
TRBV5-1	TRBJ2-2	NA	17	TRBD2	TGCGCCAGCAGTTACCTAGCGGGAGGGCCGGGCACCGGGGAGCTGTTTTTT	CASSYLAGGPGTGELFF
TRBV6-5	TRBJ1-1	NA	13	NA	TGTGCCAGCAGTTTCGGGGGAGGCACTGAAGCTTTCTTT	CASSFGGGTEAFF
TRBV14	TRBJ2-7	NA	16	TRBD2	TGTGCCAGCAGCCAAGAACGGGGGGGACGCTTCTACGAGCAGTACTTC	CASSQERGGRFYEQYF
TRBV23-1	TRBJ2-4	NA	17	TRBD2	TGCGCCAGCAGGGTTACTAGCGGGGGGGTGGCCAAAAACATTCAGTACTTC	CASRVTSGGVAKNIQYF
TRBV9	TRBJ1-4	NA	19	TRBD1	TGTGCCAGCAGCCCGAGTAGGGGGCTCAGGGGAAGAACTAATGAAAAACTGTTTTTT	CASSPSRGLRGRTNEKLFF
TRBV12-5	TRBJ1-1	NA	14	TRBD1	TGTGCTAGTGGTTTGGGCGTACAGGGGGCTGAAGCTTTCTTT	CASGLGVQGAEAFF
TRBV15	TRBJ2-5	NA	12	NA	TGTGCCACCAGCAGAGACCGGGAGACCCAGTACTTC	CATSRDRETQYF
TRBV5-1	TRBJ2-7	NA	14	TRBD1	TGCGCCAGCAGCTTGTCAGGGGGACCCTACGAGCAGTACTTC	CASSLSGGPYEQYF
TRBV19	TRBJ2-7	NA	11	NA	TGTGCCAGTAGTGACACCTACGAGCAGTACTTC	CASSDTYEQYF
TRBV20-1	TRBJ2-3	NA	15	TRBD2	TGCAGTGCTAGTAGGGAGGGGTGGAAGTTAGATACGCAGTATTTT	CSASREGWKLDTQYF
TRBV5-1	TRBJ2-5	NA	15	TRBD1	TGCGCCAGCAGAGCCGGGACAGGGGTTCAAGAGACCCAGTACTTC	CASRAGTGVQETQYF
TRBV24-1	TRBJ2-5	NA	12	TRBD1	TGTGCCGCGGGACAGGCGACGGAGACCCAGTACTTC	CAAGQATETQYF
TRBV21-1	TRBJ2-5	NA	11	NA	TGTGCCAGCAGCCTCCCTGGGGCCCGGTACTTC	CASSLPGARYF
TRBV5-1	TRBJ2-6	NA	15	NA	TGCGCCAGCAGCTTGACTCTCTCTGGGGCCAACGTCCTGACTTTC	CASSLTLSGANVLTF
TRBV19	TRBJ1-2	NA	16	NA	TGTGCCAGTAGCCGCCGGAGGGAGGCGAGGGTGGACGGCTACACCTTC	CASSRRREARVDGYTF
TRBV5-5	TRBJ1-2	NA	14	TRBD1	TGTGCCAGCAGCTTGGCCGGACAGGTCTATGGCTACACCTTC	CASSLAGQVYGYTF
TRBV27	TRBJ2-7	NA	14	TRBD1	TGTGCCAGCAGAGGGACAGGGGCCTCAAGGGAGCAGTACTTC	CASRGTGASREQYF
TRBV6-5	TRBJ2-5	NA	14	NA	TGTGCCAGCAATATACAGGGAAACCAAGAGACCCAGTACTTC	CASNIQGNQETQYF